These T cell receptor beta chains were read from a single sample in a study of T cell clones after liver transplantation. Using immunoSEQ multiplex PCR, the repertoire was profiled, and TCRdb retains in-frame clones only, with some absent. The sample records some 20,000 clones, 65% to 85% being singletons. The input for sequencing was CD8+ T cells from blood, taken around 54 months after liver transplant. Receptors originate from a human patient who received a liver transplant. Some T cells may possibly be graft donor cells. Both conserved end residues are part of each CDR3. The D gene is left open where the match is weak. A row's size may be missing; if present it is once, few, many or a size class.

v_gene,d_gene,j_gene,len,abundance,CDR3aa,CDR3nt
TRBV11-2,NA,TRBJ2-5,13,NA,CASSFEGGETQYF,TGTGCCAGCAGCTTCGAGGGCGGGGAGACCCAGTACTTC
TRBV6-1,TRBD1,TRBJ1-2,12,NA,CASSETGTSYTF,TGTGCCAGCAGTGAGACAGGGACGAGCTACACCTTC
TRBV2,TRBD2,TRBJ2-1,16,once,CASSETSVSSYNEQFF,TGTGCCAGCAGTGAAACTAGCGTTAGCTCCTACAATGAGCAGTTCTTC
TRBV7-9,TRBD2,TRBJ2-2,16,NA,CASSLEAGGNTGELFF,TGTGCCAGCAGCTTAGAAGCGGGGGGAAACACCGGGGAGCTGTTTTTT
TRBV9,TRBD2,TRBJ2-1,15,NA,CASSASGGSGEEQFF,TGTGCCAGCAGCGCTAGCGGGGGCTCTGGAGAGGAGCAGTTCTTC
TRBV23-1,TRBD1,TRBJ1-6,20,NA,CASSQSGQATSSSYNSPLHF,TGCGCCAGCAGTCAGTCGGGACAGGCAACCTCTAGCTCCTATAATTCACCCCTCCACTTT
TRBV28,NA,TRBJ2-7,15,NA,CASSPVQGGPYEQYF,TGTGCCAGCAGTCCAGTCCAGGGGGGGCCGTACGAGCAGTACTTC
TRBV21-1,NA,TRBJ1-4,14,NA,CASSNPATNEKLFF,TGTGCCAGCAGCAACCCAGCAACTAATGAAAAACTGTTTTTT
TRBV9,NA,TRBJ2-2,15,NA,CASSVSGAGTGELFF,TGTGCCAGCAGCGTATCAGGGGCCGGGACCGGGGAGCTGTTTTTT
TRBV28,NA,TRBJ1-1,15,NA,CASSPLRPGNTEAFF,TGTGCCAGCAGTCCGCTACGGCCTGGCAACACTGAAGCTTTCTTT
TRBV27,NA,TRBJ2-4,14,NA,CASSPLLAKNIQYF,TGTGCCAGCAGTCCCCTACTAGCCAAAAACATTCAGTACTTC
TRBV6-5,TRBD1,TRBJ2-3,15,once,CASSPTGSGTDTQYF,TGTGCCAGCAGCCCGACAGGGTCCGGCACAGATACGCAGTATTTT
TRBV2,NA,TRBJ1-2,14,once,CASSEAAPGDGYTF,TGTGCCAGCAGTGAAGCTGCCCCGGGCGATGGCTACACCTTC
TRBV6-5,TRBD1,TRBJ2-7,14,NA,CASSSGQGAVEQYF,TGTGCCAGCAGTAGCGGACAGGGGGCGGTTGAGCAGTACTTC
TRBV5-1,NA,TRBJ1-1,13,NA,CASSLELNTEAFF,TGCGCCAGCAGCTTGGAACTTAACACTGAAGCTTTCTTT
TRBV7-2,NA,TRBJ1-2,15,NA,CASSFVGGPAYGYTF,TGTGCCAGCAGCTTTGTGGGGGGCCCGGCCTATGGCTACACCTTC
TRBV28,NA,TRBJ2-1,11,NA,CASSRGFEQFF,TGTGCCAGCAGTAGGGGATTTGAGCAGTTCTTC
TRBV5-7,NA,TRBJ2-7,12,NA,CASNHQSREQYF,TGTGCCAGCAACCACCAAAGCCGCGAGCAGTACTTC
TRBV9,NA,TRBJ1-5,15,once,CASSGPGRGNQPQHF,TGTGCCAGCAGCGGACCAGGGCGCGGCAATCAGCCCCAGCATTTT
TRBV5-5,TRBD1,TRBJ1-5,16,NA,CASSPGVQGAGQPQHF,TGTGCCAGCAGCCCTGGGGTACAGGGGGCTGGACAGCCCCAGCATTTT
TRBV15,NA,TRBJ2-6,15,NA,CATSAGTTGANVLTF,TGTGCCACCAGCGCCGGGACAACTGGGGCCAACGTCCTGACTTTC
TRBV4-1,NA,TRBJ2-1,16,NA,CASSQDPGTPHNEQFF,TGCGCCAGCAGCCAAGACCCCGGGACTCCTCACAATGAGCAGTTCTTC
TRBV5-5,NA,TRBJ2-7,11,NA,CASSLGREQYF,TGTGCCAGCAGCTTGGGGCGGGAGCAGTACTTC
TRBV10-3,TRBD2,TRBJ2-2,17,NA,CAITQLAGGTNTGELFF,TGTGCCATCACCCAACTAGCGGGGGGCACCAACACCGGGGAGCTGTTTTTT
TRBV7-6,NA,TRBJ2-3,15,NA,CASSLSIGSTDTQYF,TGTGCCAGCAGCTTGAGTATAGGGAGCACAGATACGCAGTATTTT
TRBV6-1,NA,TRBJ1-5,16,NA,CASSELLGGYDQPQHF,TGTGCCAGCAGTGAACTTTTGGGAGGATATGATCAGCCCCAGCATTTT
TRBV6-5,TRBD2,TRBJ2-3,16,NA,CASSYGAGGHTDTQYF,TGTGCCAGCAGTTACGGAGCGGGGGGGCACACAGATACGCAGTATTTT
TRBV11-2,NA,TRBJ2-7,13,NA,CASSLGASYEQYF,TGTGCCAGCAGCTTAGGGGCGTCCTACGAGCAGTACTTC
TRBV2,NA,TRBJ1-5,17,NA,CASVGGDRLGANQPQHF,TGTGCCAGCGTGGGTGGTGACAGACTGGGGGCTAATCAGCCCCAGCATTTT
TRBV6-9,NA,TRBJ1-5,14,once,CASSYSPGSTPQHF,TGTGCCAGCAGTTACTCGCCGGGTTCAACGCCCCAGCATTTT
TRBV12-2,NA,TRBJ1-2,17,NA,CASRLPRLPGTVYGYTF,TGTGCAAGTCGCTTACCTCGCCTTCCCGGGACGGTCTATGGCTACACCTTC
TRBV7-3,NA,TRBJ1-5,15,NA,CARANVRTVNQPQHF,TGTGCCCGCGCCAACGTACGTACAGTCAATCAGCCCCAGCATTTT
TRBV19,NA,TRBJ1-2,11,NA,CASTGGVGYTF,TGTGCCAGTACCGGGGGAGTCGGCTACACCTTC
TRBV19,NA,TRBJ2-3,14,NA,CATRWGEATDTQYF,TGTGCCACAAGATGGGGGGAAGCCACAGATACGCAGTATTTT
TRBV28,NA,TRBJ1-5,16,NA,CASSRSPDGFNQPQHF,TGTGCCAGCAGTCGTAGCCCGGACGGGTTCAATCAGCCCCAGCATTTT
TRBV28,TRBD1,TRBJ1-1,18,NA,CASSLLYRGRRMNTEAFF,TGTGCCAGCAGTTTATTATACAGGGGCCGGAGGATGAACACTGAAGCTTTCTTT
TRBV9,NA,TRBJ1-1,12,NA,CASSAGGTEAFF,TGTGCCAGCAGCGCGGGGGGGACTGAAGCTTTCTTT
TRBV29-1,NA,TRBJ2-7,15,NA,CSVDGIDEKDYEQYF,TGCAGCGTTGACGGGATTGATGAGAAAGACTACGAGCAGTACTTC
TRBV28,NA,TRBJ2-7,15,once,CASIPSSDIPYEQYF,TGTGCCAGCATCCCCTCATCGGACATCCCCTACGAGCAGTACTTC
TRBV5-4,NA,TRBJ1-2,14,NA,CASSLRGTDYGYTF,TGTGCCAGCAGCTTGAGAGGGACCGACTATGGCTACACCTTC
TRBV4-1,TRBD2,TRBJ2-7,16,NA,CASSQAWTSGYYEQYF,TGCGCCAGCAGCCAAGCCTGGACTAGCGGTTACTACGAGCAGTACTTC
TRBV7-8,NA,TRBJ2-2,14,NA,CAIKRGGNTGELFF,TGTGCCATCAAGAGGGGAGGGAACACCGGGGAGCTGTTTTTT
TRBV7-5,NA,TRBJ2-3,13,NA,CASKGQGPDTQYF,TGTGCCAGCAAGGGACAGGGCCCAGATACGCAGTATTTT
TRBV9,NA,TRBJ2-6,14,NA,CASSNQPGANVLTF,TGTGCCAGCAGCAATCAACCTGGGGCCAACGTCCTGACTTTC
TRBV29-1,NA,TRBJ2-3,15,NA,CSVEYRDRDRDTQYF,TGCAGCGTTGAATACCGGGACCGCGATAGAGATACGCAGTATTTT
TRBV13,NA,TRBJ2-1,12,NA,CASSPTGHEQFF,TGTGCCAGCAGCCCGACGGGTCATGAGCAGTTCTTC
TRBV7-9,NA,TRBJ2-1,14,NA,CASSLGNGLNEQFF,TGTGCCAGCAGCTTAGGCAACGGGTTAAATGAGCAGTTCTTC
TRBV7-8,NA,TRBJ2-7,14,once,CASSNRDPRGEQYF,TGTGCCAGCAGCAACCGGGATCCACGAGGAGAGCAGTACTTC
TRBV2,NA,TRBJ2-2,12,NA,CASSDNTGELFF,TGTGCCAGCAGTGACAACACCGGGGAGCTGTTTTTT
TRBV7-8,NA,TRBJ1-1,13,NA,CASSVTLWAEAFF,TGTGCCAGCAGCGTGACCCTTTGGGCTGAAGCTTTCTTT
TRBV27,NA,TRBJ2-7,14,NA,CASSLSDGSYEQYF,TGTGCCAGCAGTTTATCGGATGGTTCCTACGAGCAGTACTTC
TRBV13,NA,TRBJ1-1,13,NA,CASSLEGSTEAFF,TGTGCCAGCAGCTTAGAGGGATCCACTGAAGCTTTCTTT
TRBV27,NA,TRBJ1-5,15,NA,CASSLIGVGNQPQHF,TGTGCCAGCAGTTTAATCGGGGTCGGCAATCAGCCCCAGCATTTT
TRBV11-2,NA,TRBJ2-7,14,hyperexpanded,CASSFLASGYEQYF,TGTGCCAGCAGCTTTCTCGCGTCTGGCTACGAGCAGTACTTC
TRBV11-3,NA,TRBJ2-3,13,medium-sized,CASSPPVGDTQYF,TGTGCCAGCAGCCCCCCTGTCGGAGATACGCAGTATTTT